This T cell receptor beta chain was profiled in a study of Graves' ophthalmopathy and Graves' hyperthyroidism. Background on the study: Before any treatment was given, at initial diagnosis, peripheral blood was collected. General study findings and limits: Blood was where most expanded thyroid clonotypes above 0.001 frequency also turned up.

Concerning this clonotype itself: Its specificity is not known. No conserved phenylalanine or tryptophan is present at the end of the CDR3, so a read error is the likely explanation.

RNA transcripts were the template, and TCR beta CDR3 regions were amplified from them. A first-round RT-PCR used HTBI primers, followed by a second-round multiplex PCR. TCRdb re-analysed the multiplex PCR reads in MiXCR, keeping a single row per CDR3 protein. The sample consists of about 740,000 distinct CDR3 sequences, 40% of them appearing once. In donors with ophthalmopathy, activity was moderate-to-severe, with CAS ≥3, NOSPECS ≥4 and duration under 3 months. Other autoimmune diseases, uncontrolled infections, pregnancy or lactation excluded patients from enrollment. V dropped 2 bases and J dropped 5 bases, with 9 bases sitting between them. Germline lookup yields CDR1 DFQATT and CDR2 SNEGSKA (reference sequence). The CDR3 runs 12 residues.

The rearrangement joins TRBV20-1 to TRBJ2-5; weak D call: TRBD2 (5 bases). The receptor comes from an adult man with Graves' ophthalmopathy. Sequences were obtained from peripheral blood. As DNA, the CDR3 is TGCAGTGCTAGACCGGGGTCGGAGACCCAGTACTGC. Amino acids: CSARPGSETQYC.